These 27 T cell receptor beta chains share one sample of origin, sequenced in a study of blood T cell dynamics during melanoma immunotherapy. The time point denotes: pre-treatment baseline. Sequenced by immunoSEQ multiplex PCR; TCRdb stores in-frame clones only, minus some. The data hold several thousand clones, with roughly 80% observed a single time. The material was blood, obtained from a patient treated with checkpoint blockade. The receptors derive from a human donor with melanoma.

V is TRBV27 and J is TRBJ1-2; D perhaps matches TRBD1 (6 bases). The V and J ends lost 0 bases and 8 bases respectively, with 13 bases between them. The CDR3 contains 14 residues. Germline V lookup: CDR1 MNHEY, CDR2 SMNVEV (reference sequence). CDR3 amino acids: CASSLSATGLGYTF. The CDR3, as DNA: TGTGCCAGCAGTTTATCGGCGACAGGATTAGGCTACACCTTC.

The V call is TRBV6-1, the J call TRBJ1-1; no reliable D call. The ends were cut back, 6 bases at V and 8 bases at J, with 19 bases in the middle. The CDR3 contains 14 residues. Germline values: CDR1 MNHNS, CDR2 SASEGT. In DNA, the CDR3 is TGTGCCAGCAGGACCGGGCCAAGGCATGGCGAAGCTTTCTTT. It specifies CASRTGPRHGEAFF.

The chain recombines TRBV4-3 with TRBJ1-1; D unclear. Trimming took off 0 bases at V and 3 bases at J, with 8 bases between the two ends. Germline assignment: CDR1 LGHNA and CDR2 YSLEER. This CDR3 contains 14 residues. The CDR3 region is CASSQDLGDTEAFF. The CDR3, as DNA: TGCGCCAGCAGCCAAGATCTCGGGGACACTGAAGCTTTCTTT.

This chain uses TRBV25-1 with TRBJ1-2, with TRBD1 as a possible D gene (5 bases). V dropped 6 bases and J dropped 4 bases, with 15 bases sitting between them. The CDR3 spans 14 residues. Germline V gene lookup returns CDR1 MGHDK and CDR2 SYGVNS. The CDR3 region has the DNA TGTGCCAGCAGCCCCCCTGGGGCCCCCTATGGCTACACCTTC. This encodes CASSPPGAPYGYTF.

The gene calls are TRBV29-1 and TRBJ1-2; D is perhaps TRBD1 (6 bases). V lost 2 bases and J lost 0, with 7 bases in between. The CDR3 is 13 amino acids. The germline V gene encodes CDR1 SQVTM and CDR2 ANQGSEA. The CDR3 here is CSVETGTNYGYTF. Here the CDR3 DNA reads TGCAGCGTTGAAACAGGGACTAACTATGGCTACACCTTC.

J is TRBJ2-1 and V is TRBV6-1; no clear D gene. Trimming pared 1 base from V and 5 bases from J, leaving 9 bases between. Germline loops: CDR1 MNHNS, CDR2 SASEGT. CDR3 size: 14 residues. CDR3 sequence reads: CASSEGTDHNEQFF. The CDR3 region has the DNA TGTGCCAGCAGTGAAGGGACGGACCACAATGAGCAGTTCTTC.

V and J are TRBV6-1 and TRBJ1-2; perhaps TRBD1 as D (6 bases). Trimming took 2 bases from V and 5 from J, leaving 15 bases between them. CDR1 is MNHNS and CDR2 is SASEGT in the germline V gene. The length of the CDR3 is 15 residues. CDR3 region: CASSEQDGGRYGYTF. The CDR3 coding sequence is TGTGCCAGCAGTGAACAGGACGGGGGGCGATATGGCTACACCTTC.

Concerning this clone itself: At the DNA level, this CDR3 is encoded by other sequences in the same sample as well. The rearrangement joins TRBV27 to TRBJ1-1, with D possibly TRBD1 on 5 matching bases. CDR1 and CDR2 from the germline V gene are MNHEY and SMNVEV (reference sequence). This CDR3 contains 15 residues. Trimming took 2 bases from V and 3 from J, leaving 13 bases between them. CDR3 nucleotides: TGTGCCAGCAGTTTAGGCAGGGCCGGATACACTGAAGCTTTCTTT. Its translation: CASSLGRAGYTEAFF.

A few counts support this clone. V usage is TRBV7-9 and J usage is TRBJ2-2; D might be TRBD1 or TRBD2, each matching 5 bases. With 7 bases removed from V and 5 bases from J, the gap between germline ends came to 17 bases. The CDR3 extends over 15 amino acids. In germline, CDR1 is SEHNR, CDR2 FQNEAQ (reference sequence). The CDR3 is CASTSGTLRTGELFF. The CDR3 DNA reads TGTGCCAGCACCTCAGGGACGCTTCGGACCGGGGAGCTGTTTTTT. Drawing the rest from reference TRBV7-9 and TRBJ2-2, the complete variable domain is DTGVSQNPRHKITKRGQNVTFRCDPISEHNRLYWYRQTLGQGPEFLTYFQNEAQLEKSRLLSDRFSAERPKGSFSTLEIQRTEQGDSAMYLCASTSGTLRTGELFFGEGSRLTVL.

The chain employs TRBV7-2 and TRBJ2-4; 10 bases agree with TRBD2. Germline CDR1 reads SGHTA; CDR2 reads FQGNSA. The CDR3 spans 15 residues. The ends lost 5 bases at V and 4 bases at J; junction bases unmatched: 5. CDR3 DNA sequence: TGTGCCAGCAGCCCTGGGACTAGCGAGAAAAACATTCAGTACTTC. Amino acid sequence: CASSPGTSEKNIQYF.

The chain has TRBV4-3 and TRBJ1-6, with a weak D call TRBD1 (6 bases). Per the germline V gene, CDR1 is LGHNA and CDR2 is YSLEER. This CDR3 contains 14 residues. Trimming removed 4 bases at V and 5 bases at J, with 9 bases between. The chain's CDR3 is CASSLRTDNSPLHF. CDR3 nucleotide sequence: TGCGCCAGCAGCCTACGGACAGATAATTCACCCCTCCACTTT.

This sequence joins TRBV28 and TRBJ1-5; 7 bases line up with TRBD1. Germline CDR1 reads MDHEN; CDR2 reads SYDVKM. The CDR3 length is 14 residues. After removal of 8 bases from V and 2 bases from J, the junction contained 6 bases not matched to a gene. CDR3 amino acids: CASLPGQRNQPQHF. The DNA of the CDR3 is TGTGCCAGCTTACCGGGACAGCGCAATCAGCCCCAGCATTTT.

J is TRBJ1-2 and V is TRBV7-8; D not resolved. Germline CDR1 reads SGHVS; CDR2 reads FQNEAQ. The germline V and J ends were trimmed by 0 bases and 0 bases, with 5 bases remaining between them. This CDR3 region has 14 residues. The CDR3 DNA is TGTGCCAGCAGCTTAGCGCCCACTAACTATGGCTACACCTTC. Translating gives CASSLAPTNYGYTF. The full variable domain, with the rest looked up from reference TRBV7-8 and TRBJ1-2, is GAGVSQSPRYKVAKRGQDVALRCDPISGHVSLFWYQQALGQGPEFLTYFQNEAQLDKSGLPSDRFFAERPEGSVSTLKIQRTQQEDSAVYLCASSLAPTNYGYTFGSGTRLTVV.

The rearrangement joins TRBV4-3 to TRBJ2-7; D is unresolved. The V and J ends lost 0 bases and 1 base respectively, with 7 bases between them. The V gene's germline CDR1 is LGHNA and CDR2 YSLEER. CDR3 length equals 14 residues. DNA for the CDR3: TGCGCCAGCAGCCAAGAGCAAGGATCCTACGAGCAGTACTTC. Its protein product is CASSQEQGSYEQYF.

This clone was counted only a few times. The chain couples TRBV10-2 to TRBJ1-1; 9 bases match TRBD1. Unmatched junction bases numbered 15, after V lost 8 bases and J lost 11 bases. Germline lookup yields CDR1 WSHSY and CDR2 SAAADI. This CDR3 has 14 amino acids. As DNA, the CDR3 is TGCGCCAGCTCCTCCGGGACAGGGACCGCTTTGGCTTTCTTT. The encoded protein is CASSSGTGTALAFF.

The chain links TRBV20-1 to TRBJ1-2; TRBD1 is a possible D gene (5 bases). This CDR3 is built from 11 residues. V dropped 6 bases and J dropped 2 bases, with 7 bases sitting between them. Germline V gene data show CDR1 as DFQATT and CDR2 as SNEGSKA (reference sequence). The CDR3 region is CSAGGNYGYTF. CDR3 nucleotide sequence: TGCAGTGCCGGGGGGAACTATGGCTACACCTTC.

This clone was seen a single time. The CDR3 nucleotides read TGTGCCAGTAGCGGTTATCCCGGGACAGTTCGAGTGGGCGGCAATCAGCCCCAGCATTTT. As protein: CASSGYPGTVRVGGNQPQHF. The V and J genes are TRBV19 and TRBJ1-5; 7 positions agree with TRBD1. This CDR3 contains 20 residues. Germline lookup yields CDR1 LNHDA and CDR2 SQIVND (reference sequence). V gave up 6 bases and J gave up 2 bases; unmatched junction bases: 22.

The J gene is TRBJ1-3, the V gene TRBV7-6; D call uncertain. CDR3 length: 12 amino acids. With 6 bases removed from V and 4 bases from J, the gap between germline ends came to 7 bases. Germline assignment: CDR1 SGHVS and CDR2 FNYEAQ. The CDR3 nucleotides are TGTGCCAGCAGTCTCCCGGGAAACACCATATATTTT. As protein: CASSLPGNTIYF.

The V call is TRBV9, the J call TRBJ2-3, with 9 bases lining up with TRBD2. Germline CDR1 reads SGDLS; CDR2 reads YYNGEE. The CDR3 extends over 16 amino acids. V dropped 0 bases and J dropped 0; count of bases not matched to a gene: 2. The CDR3 loop is CASSVGSGGSTDTQYF. CDR3 nucleotides: TGTGCCAGCAGCGTAGGTAGCGGGGGTAGCACAGATACGCAGTATTTT. Together with reference TRBV9 and TRBJ2-3, the CDR3 gives the full variable domain: DSGVTQTPKHLITATGQRVTLRCSPRSGDLSVYWYQQSLDQGLQFLIQYYNGEERAKGNILERFSAQQFPDLHSELNLSSLELGDSALYFCASSVGSGGSTDTQYFGPGTRLTVL.

The chain combines TRBV15 with TRBJ2-3; 11 bases are a match to TRBD2. Losses at the gene ends were 3 bases for V and 2 bases for J; bases not matched to a gene: 7. The CDR3 totals 17 residues. The germline gives CDR1 LNHNV, CDR2 YYDKDF (reference sequence). The CDR3 coding sequence is TGTGCCACCAGCAGGTCTCGACTAGCGGGACCCACAGATACGCAGTATTTT. Its translation is CATSRSRLAGPTDTQYF. Supplemented by reference TRBV15 and TRBJ2-3, the full variable domain reads DAMVIQNPRYQVTQFGKPVTLSCSQTLNHNVMYWYQQKSSQAPKLLFHYYDKDFNNEADTPDNFQSRRPNTSFCFLDIRSPGLGDTAMYLCATSRSRLAGPTDTQYFGPGTRLTVL.

This chain links TRBV6-5 with TRBJ1-6, with a tentative D call TRBD1 (6 bases). CDR3 length: 15 residues. CDR1 is MNHEY and CDR2 is SVGAGI in the germline V gene. The germline V and J ends were trimmed by 11 bases and 6 bases, with 20 bases remaining between them. The CDR3 DNA reads TGTGCCGTAAAGAGGGGGGAGGGAGGTAATTCACCCCTCCACTTT. Residues: CAVKRGEGGNSPLHF.

This chain uses TRBV5-8 with TRBJ2-7; 8 nucleotides line up with TRBD1. V dropped 4 bases and J dropped 4; count of bases not matched to a gene: 13. Germline CDR1 SGHTS, CDR2 YDEGEE. This CDR3 contains 16 residues. DNA for the CDR3: TGTGCCAGCAGCGCACGGTCCAGGACAGGGCCGTACGAGCAGTACTTC. Its protein is CASSARSRTGPYEQYF.

The chain joins TRBV9 to TRBJ2-5; 8 nucleotides align to TRBD2. The CDR3 contains 20 residues. Germline-derived CDR1 and CDR2 are SGDLS and YYNGEE. V gave up 0 bases and J gave up 2 bases; unmatched junction bases: 18. The CDR3 DNA sequence: TGTGCCAGCAGCGTAGCTACGGGAGGGTGGGGAGGTGATGGACAAGAGACCCAGTACTTC. This translates into CASSVATGGWGGDGQETQYF.

This chain links TRBV6-6 with TRBJ1-3; D remains ambiguous. Germline lookup yields CDR1 MNHNY and CDR2 SVGAGI (reference sequence). This CDR3 comprises 15 residues. Trimming removed 5 bases from V and 0 bases from J, with 11 bases in between. DNA of the CDR3: TGTGCCAGCAGTGACCGAAGGTCCTCTGGAAACACCATATATTTT. Translation gives CASSDRRSSGNTIYF.

The chain is built from TRBV5-1 and TRBJ2-5, with TRBD2 matching 11 bases. This CDR3 spans 17 amino acids. Looked up from germline, CDR1 is SGHRS and CDR2 is YFSETQ. V was clipped by 5 bases and J by 4 bases; unmatched bases: 13. The CDR3 here is CASRPIGILAGAETQYF. CDR3 DNA: TGCGCCAGCAGACCCATAGGGATACTAGCGGGGGCAGAGACCCAGTACTTC. The full variable domain, in which reference TRBV5-1 and TRBJ2-5 provide the parts outside the CDR3, is KAGVTQTPRYLIKTRGQQVTLSCSPISGHRSVSWYQQTPGQGLQFLFEYFSETQRNKGNFPGRFSGRQFSNSRSEMNVSTLELGDSALYLCASRPIGILAGAETQYFGPGTRLLVL.

V usage is TRBV5-4 and J usage is TRBJ2-7; 7 bases are shared with TRBD2. The CDR3 is made up of 14 amino acids. The V gene end was trimmed by 4 bases and the J gene end by 0 bases; junction bases not matched to a gene: 4. The V gene's germline CDR1 is SGHNT and CDR2 YYREEE (reference sequence). In nucleotides, the CDR3 is TGTGCCAGCAGCGTGCGGGAGAGCTCCTACGAGCAGTACTTC. Translation: CASSVRESSYEQYF.

The rearrangement uses TRBV7-2 and TRBJ2-7; TRBD2 might be the D (5 bases). The CDR3 is 15 residues long. The germline V gene has CDR1 SGHTA and CDR2 FQGNSA. V was shortened by 2 bases and J by 3 bases, with 14 bases between the two germline ends. The CDR3 is CASSLSEGRVYEQYF. In DNA, the CDR3 is TGTGCCAGCAGCTTATCTGAAGGGAGAGTCTACGAGCAGTACTTC.